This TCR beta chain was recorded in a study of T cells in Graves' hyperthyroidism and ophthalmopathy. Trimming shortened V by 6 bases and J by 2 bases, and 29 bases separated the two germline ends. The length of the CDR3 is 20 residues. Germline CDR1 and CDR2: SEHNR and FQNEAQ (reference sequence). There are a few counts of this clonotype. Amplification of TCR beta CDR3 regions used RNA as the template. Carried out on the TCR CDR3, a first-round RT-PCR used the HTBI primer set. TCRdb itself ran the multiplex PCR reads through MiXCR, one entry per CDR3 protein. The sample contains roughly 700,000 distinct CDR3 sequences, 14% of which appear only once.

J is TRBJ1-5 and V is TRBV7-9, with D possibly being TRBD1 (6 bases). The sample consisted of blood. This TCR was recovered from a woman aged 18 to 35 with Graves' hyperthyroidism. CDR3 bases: TGTGCCAGCAGTTTATCGAGACTTGTTAGGGGGGTGAGGGGCAATCAGCCCCAGCATTTT. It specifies CASSLSRLVRGVRGNQPQHF.